This TCR beta chain comes out of a study of T cell responses to AZD1222 COVID-19 vaccine. Profiled with immunoSEQ multiplex PCR; TCRdb holds only in-frame clones, not every one. The data contain approximately 110,000 clones, 88% of them singletons. Germline values: CDR1 SGHTA, CDR2 FQGNSA. Trimming cost V 4 bases and J 16 bases; bases outside gene matches: 19. The CDR3 contains 15 residues. The specimen comprised peripheral blood, sampled on day 0 of AZD1222 vaccination. The chain links TRBV7-2 to TRBJ2-4; 7 bases fit TRBD1. This receptor was taken from an adult in good health. The CDR3 DNA reads as TGTGCCAGCAGCTCATTCCGGGACAGCCCATCTTCCCATTACTTC. Its protein product is CASSSFRDSPSSHYF. Filled out from reference TRBV7-2 and TRBJ2-4, the complete variable domain reads GAGVSQSPSNKVTEKGKDVELRCDPISGHTALYWYRQSLGQGLEFLIYFQGNSAPDKSGLPSDRFSAERTGGSVSTLTIQRTQQEDSAVYLCASSSFRDSPSSHYFGAGTRLSVL.